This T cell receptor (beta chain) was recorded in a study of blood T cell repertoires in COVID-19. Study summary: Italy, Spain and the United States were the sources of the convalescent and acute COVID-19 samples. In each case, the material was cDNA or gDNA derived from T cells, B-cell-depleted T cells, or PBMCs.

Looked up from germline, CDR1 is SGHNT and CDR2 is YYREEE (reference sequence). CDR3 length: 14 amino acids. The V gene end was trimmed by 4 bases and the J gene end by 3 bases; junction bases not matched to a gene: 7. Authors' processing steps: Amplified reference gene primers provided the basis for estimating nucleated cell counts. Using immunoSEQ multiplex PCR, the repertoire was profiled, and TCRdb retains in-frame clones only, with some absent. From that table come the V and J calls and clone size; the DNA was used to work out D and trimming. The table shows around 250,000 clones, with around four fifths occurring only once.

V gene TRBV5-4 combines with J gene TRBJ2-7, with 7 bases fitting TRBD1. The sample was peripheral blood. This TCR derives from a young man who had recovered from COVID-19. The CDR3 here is CASSTGDSRYEQYV. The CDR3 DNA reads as TGTGCCAGCAGCACCGGGGACAGTCGCTACGAGCAGTACGTC.